A single sample gave rise to the 11 T cell receptor beta chains below, sequenced in a study of T-cell memory formation after mild COVID-19. TCRdb recomputed calls from the 5' RACE reads with MiXCR, one row per CDR3 protein. The table lists hundreds of thousands of distinct CDR3 sequences, about a fifth of them singletons, with approximately 8.4% in the top ten. Sequences were obtained from PBMCs or a T cell subset sorted from them (not recorded which). The receptor set was obtained from an adult woman who had mild COVID-19 (a few samples of this study predate the infection). Cell type and time point are not known.

This clonotype turned up a few times. The rearrangement joins TRBV7-2 to TRBJ2-7, with 13 bases matching TRBD2. The CDR3 sequence is 17 residues long. CDR1 is SGHTA and CDR2 is FQGNSA in the germline V gene. V dropped 5 bases and J dropped 3; count of bases not matched to a gene: 10. CDR3 region: CASSTVGTSGMRYEQYF. The CDR3, as DNA: TGTGCCAGCAGCACAGTGGGGACTAGCGGGATGCGCTACGAGCAGTACTTC.

The table lists this clonotype with a few counts. The chain has TRBV11-2 and TRBJ2-1; TRBD2 matches at 15 bases. Germline trimming cut 5 bases from V and 6 bases from J; bases unmatched to any gene: 5. The length of the CDR3 is 16 residues. The germline gives CDR1 SGHAT, CDR2 FQNNGV. DNA for the CDR3: TGTGCCAGCAGCCCGGGACTAGCGGGGGGTATCAATGAGCAGTTCTTC. Its protein product is CASSPGLAGGINEQFF.

This clonotype was recorded a few times. The rearrangement joins TRBV10-2 to TRBJ2-1; D gene ambiguous. V was cut by 6 bases and J by 4 bases, with 10 bases left in between. From germline, CDR1 is WSHSY and CDR2 SAAADI. CDR3 length: 13 residues. CDR3 sequence: CASSGPGYNEQFF. In DNA, the CDR3 is TGCGCCAGCAGCGGTCCGGGTTACAATGAGCAGTTCTTC.

This clonotype was observed a handful of times. The chain carries TRBV18 and TRBJ1-1; D gene ambiguous. Trimming left V 2 bases short and J 5 bases short, with 3 bases between. CDR1 is KGHSH and CDR2 is LQKENI in the germline V gene. The CDR3 is 11 residues long. The CDR3 is CASSPTTEAFF. The CDR3 bases are TGTGCCAGCTCACCAACTACTGAAGCTTTCTTT.

The chain employs TRBV12-3 or TRBV12-4 and TRBJ1-2; D might be TRBD1 (5 bases). There are 13 residues in the CDR3. Trimming took off 5 bases at V and 8 bases at J, with 15 bases between the two ends. The CDR3 protein is CASSPGLTRGYTF. The CDR3 coding sequence is TGTGCCAGCAGTCCAGGGCTAACTAGGGGCTACACCTTC.

The V gene is TRBV7-2, the J gene TRBJ1-1, with D maybe TRBD1 (6 bases). The V end lost 1 base, the J end lost 5 bases, and 11 bases lay between the germline ends. Germline V gene lookup returns CDR1 SGHTA and CDR2 FQGNSA. CDR3 length: 14 residues. CDR3 bases: TGTGCCAGCAGCTTAGGTTACAGGGATACTGAAGCTTTCTTT. Translation: CASSLGYRDTEAFF.

The J gene is TRBJ1-5, the V gene TRBV24-1; 8 nucleotides match TRBD1. Germline CDR1 is KGHDR and CDR2 is SFDVKD. Trimming cost V 4 bases and J 5 bases; bases outside gene matches: 9. This CDR3 has 16 residues. The CDR3 DNA is TGTGCCACCAGTGACCCCGGACAGGGACAGCATCAGCCCCAGCATTTT. This translates into CATSDPGQGQHQPQHF.

V gene TRBV15 combines with J gene TRBJ1-5; D gene ambiguous. This CDR3 spans 16 amino acids. From germline, CDR1 is LNHNV and CDR2 YYDKDF (reference sequence). V lost 0 bases to trimming and J lost 6 bases, with 15 bases between them. This chain's CDR3 is CATSRDTFVGGQPQHF. The CDR3 DNA is TGTGCCACCAGCAGAGATACTTTCGTTGGAGGTCAGCCCCAGCATTTT.

As DNA, the CDR3 is TGCGCCAGCAGCTCAACTACGACTAGCGGGGGAGACATTCAGTACTTC. It specifies CASSSTTTSGGDIQYF. The V and J genes are TRBV5-1 and TRBJ2-4; 12 nucleotides line up with TRBD2. The CDR3 covers 16 residues. Germline V gene sequence: CDR1 SGHRS, CDR2 YFSETQ. With 3 bases clipped from V and 8 bases from J, the junction kept 9 bases outside the gene matches.

This clonotype appeared a few times. J is TRBJ2-7 and V is TRBV20-1, with 9 bases fitting TRBD1. V trimming: 0 bases; J trimming: 5 bases; junction bases outside the gene matches: 2. The CDR3 covers 13 residues. Germline values: CDR1 DFQATT, CDR2 SNEGSKA (reference sequence). The CDR3 is CSAREQGANEQYF. Written as DNA, the CDR3 is TGCAGTGCTAGAGAACAGGGGGCGAACGAGCAGTACTTC.

There are a few counts of this clonotype. The gene calls are TRBV9 and TRBJ2-5, with D perhaps matching TRBD1 (6 bases). The CDR3 length is 14 residues. V lost 0 bases, J lost 2 bases, and 8 bases lay in between. The germline V gene has CDR1 SGDLS and CDR2 YYNGEE. This chain's CDR3 is CASSVGQAQETQYF. CDR3 sequence (DNA): TGTGCCAGCAGCGTAGGACAGGCTCAAGAGACCCAGTACTTC.